Sequencing of this TCR beta chain was carried out in a study of glioma-infiltrating T cells after dendritic cell vaccination. The table came from immunoSEQ multiplex PCR; TCRdb's copy has only in-frame clones and leaves some out. In the table there are fewer than 35,000 clones, around nine tenths of which are singletons. Before vaccination, two weeks after the third vaccination, and at progression, PBMC were collected. The CDR3 sequence is 13 residues long. With 6 bases removed from V and 2 bases from J, the gap between germline ends came to 10 bases. From germline, CDR1 is MNHNY and CDR2 SVGAGI (reference sequence).

V and J are TRBV6-6 and TRBJ1-2, with D perhaps matching TRBD1 (6 bases). The sequences come from blood, collected before dendritic cell vaccination. The TCR sequence derives from a human donor with glioblastoma. CDR3 sequence: CASRQGANYGYTF. The CDR3 DNA sequence: TGTGCCAGCAGACAGGGAGCAAACTATGGCTACACCTTC.